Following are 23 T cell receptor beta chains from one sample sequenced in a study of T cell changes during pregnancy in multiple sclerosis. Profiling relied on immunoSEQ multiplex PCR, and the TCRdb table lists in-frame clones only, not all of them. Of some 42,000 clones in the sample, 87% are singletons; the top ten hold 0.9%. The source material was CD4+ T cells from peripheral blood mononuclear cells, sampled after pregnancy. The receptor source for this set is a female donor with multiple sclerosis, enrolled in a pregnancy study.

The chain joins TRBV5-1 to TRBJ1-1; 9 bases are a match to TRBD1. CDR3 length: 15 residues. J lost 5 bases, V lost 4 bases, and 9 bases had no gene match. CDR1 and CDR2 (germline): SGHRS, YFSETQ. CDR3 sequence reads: CASSALDRGGTEAFF. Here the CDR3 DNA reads TGCGCCAGCAGCGCCCTGGACAGGGGCGGGACTGAAGCTTTCTTT.

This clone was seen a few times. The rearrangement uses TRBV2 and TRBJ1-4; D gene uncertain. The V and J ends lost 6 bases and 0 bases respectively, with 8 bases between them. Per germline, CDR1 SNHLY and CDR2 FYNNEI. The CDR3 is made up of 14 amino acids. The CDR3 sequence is CASRPDTTNEKLFF. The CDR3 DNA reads TGTGCCAGCAGGCCAGACACAACTAATGAAAAACTGTTTTTT. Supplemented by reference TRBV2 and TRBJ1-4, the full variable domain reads EPEVTQTPSHQVTQMGQEVILRCVPISNHLYFYWYRQILGQKVEFLVSFYNNEISEKSEIFDDQFSVERPDGSNFTLKIRSTKLEDSAMYFCASRPDTTNEKLFFGSGTQLSVL.

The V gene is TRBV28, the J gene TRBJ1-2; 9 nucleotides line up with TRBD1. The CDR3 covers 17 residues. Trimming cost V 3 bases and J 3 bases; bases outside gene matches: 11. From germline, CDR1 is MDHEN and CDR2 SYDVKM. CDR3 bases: TGTGCCAGCAGTTTCGGGGACAGGGTGGGGTCTCACTATGGCTACACCTTC. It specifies CASSFGDRVGSHYGYTF.

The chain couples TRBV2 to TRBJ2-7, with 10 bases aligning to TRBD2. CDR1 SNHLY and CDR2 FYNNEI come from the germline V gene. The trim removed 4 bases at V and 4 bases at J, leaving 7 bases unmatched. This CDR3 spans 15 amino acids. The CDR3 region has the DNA TGTGCCAGCAGTGCCGGGACTAGCGAGACTTACGAGCAGTACTTC. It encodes CASSAGTSETYEQYF.

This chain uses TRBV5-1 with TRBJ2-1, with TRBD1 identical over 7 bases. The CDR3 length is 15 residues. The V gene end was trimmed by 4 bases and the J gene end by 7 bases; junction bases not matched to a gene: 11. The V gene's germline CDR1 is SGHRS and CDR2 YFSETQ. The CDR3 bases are TGCGCCAGCAGCCTGGGACAGACATTTTTAAATGAGCAGTTCTTC. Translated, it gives CASSLGQTFLNEQFF.

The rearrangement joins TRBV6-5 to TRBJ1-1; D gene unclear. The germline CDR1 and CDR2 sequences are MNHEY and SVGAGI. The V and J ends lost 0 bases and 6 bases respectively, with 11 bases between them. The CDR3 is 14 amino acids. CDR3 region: CASSYSFPSAEAFF. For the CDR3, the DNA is TGTGCCAGCAGTTACTCTTTCCCATCGGCTGAAGCTTTCTTT.

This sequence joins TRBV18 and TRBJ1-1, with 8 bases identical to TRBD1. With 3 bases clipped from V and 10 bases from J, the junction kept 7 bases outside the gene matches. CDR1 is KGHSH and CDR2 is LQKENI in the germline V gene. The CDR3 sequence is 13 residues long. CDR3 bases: TGTGCCAGCTCACCGACAGGGGACATTCGAGCTTTCTTT. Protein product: CASSPTGDIRAFF.

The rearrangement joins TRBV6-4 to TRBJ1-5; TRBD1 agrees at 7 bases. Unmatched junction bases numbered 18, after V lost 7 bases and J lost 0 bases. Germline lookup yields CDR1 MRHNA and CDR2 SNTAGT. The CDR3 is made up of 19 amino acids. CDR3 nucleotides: TGTGCCAGCAAGCCACACAGGGGAGATGGGGATTATAGCAATCAGCCCCAGCATTTT. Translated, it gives CASKPHRGDGDYSNQPQHF.

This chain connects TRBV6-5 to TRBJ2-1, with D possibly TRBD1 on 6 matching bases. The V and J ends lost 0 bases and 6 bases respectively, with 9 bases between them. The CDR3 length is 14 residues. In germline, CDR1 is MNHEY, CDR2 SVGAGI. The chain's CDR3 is CASSYSWGLNEQFF. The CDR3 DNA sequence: TGTGCCAGCAGTTACTCTTGGGGGCTCAATGAGCAGTTCTTC.

CDR3 region: CASSLETGTDEKLFF. The CDR3 DNA is TGCGCCAGCAGCTTGGAGACAGGCACGGATGAAAAACTGTTTTTT. V is TRBV5-1 and J is TRBJ1-4, with D possibly being TRBD1 (6 bases). V dropped 0 bases and J dropped 6 bases, with 12 bases sitting between them. In germline, CDR1 is SGHRS, CDR2 YFSETQ. The CDR3 sequence is 15 residues long.

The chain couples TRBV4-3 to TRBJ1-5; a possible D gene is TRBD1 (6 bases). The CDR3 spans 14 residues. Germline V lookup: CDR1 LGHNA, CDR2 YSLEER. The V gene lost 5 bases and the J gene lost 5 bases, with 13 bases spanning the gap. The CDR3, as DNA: TGCGCCAGCAGCGACAACAGGGACGATCAGCCCCAGCATTTT. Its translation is CASSDNRDDQPQHF.

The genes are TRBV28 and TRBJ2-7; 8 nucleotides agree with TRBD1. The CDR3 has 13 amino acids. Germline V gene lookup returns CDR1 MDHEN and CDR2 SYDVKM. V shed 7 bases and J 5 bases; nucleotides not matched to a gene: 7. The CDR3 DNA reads TGTGCCAGCAATCTGGACAGGGTTAACGAGCAGTACTTC. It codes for CASNLDRVNEQYF.

The CDR3 bases are TGTGCCAGCAGCTCCACCTGGGGAGGAACTAATGAAAAACTGTTTTTT. Translated: CASSSTWGGTNEKLFF. The chain links TRBV7-9 to TRBJ1-4; D is ambiguous. The V end lost 4 bases, the J end lost 1 base, and 13 bases lay between the germline ends. Germline CDR1 reads SEHNR; CDR2 reads FQNEAQ (reference sequence). This CDR3 spans 16 amino acids.

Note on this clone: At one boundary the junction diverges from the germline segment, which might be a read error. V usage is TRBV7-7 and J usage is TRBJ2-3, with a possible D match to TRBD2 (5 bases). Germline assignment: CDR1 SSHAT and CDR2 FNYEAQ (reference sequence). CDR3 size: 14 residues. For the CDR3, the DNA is TGTGCTAGCAGCTTATCGGGGAGAACAGATACGCAGTATTTT. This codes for CASSLSGRTDTQYF.

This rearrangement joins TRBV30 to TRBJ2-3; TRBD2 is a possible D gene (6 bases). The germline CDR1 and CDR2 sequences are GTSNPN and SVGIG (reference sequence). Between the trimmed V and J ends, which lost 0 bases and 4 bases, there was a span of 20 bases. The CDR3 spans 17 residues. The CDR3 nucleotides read TGTGCCTGGAGTGTAGTGCGGTTCGAACTAGCAGCAGATACGCAGTATTTT. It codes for CAWSVVRFELAADTQYF.

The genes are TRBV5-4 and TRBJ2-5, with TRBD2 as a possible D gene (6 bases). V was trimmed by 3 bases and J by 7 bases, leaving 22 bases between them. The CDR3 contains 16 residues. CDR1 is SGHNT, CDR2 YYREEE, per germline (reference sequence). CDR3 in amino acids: CASSSGTPTSFATQYF. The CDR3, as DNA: TGTGCCAGCAGCTCGGGGACCCCCACTAGCTTCGCGACCCAGTACTTC.

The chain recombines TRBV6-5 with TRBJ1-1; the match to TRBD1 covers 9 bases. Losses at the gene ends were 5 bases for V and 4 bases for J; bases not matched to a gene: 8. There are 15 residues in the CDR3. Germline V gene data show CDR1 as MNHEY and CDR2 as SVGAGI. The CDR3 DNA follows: TGTGCCAGCAGTCGAAAGACAGGGGGGACCACTGAAGCTTTCTTT. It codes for CASSRKTGGTTEAFF.

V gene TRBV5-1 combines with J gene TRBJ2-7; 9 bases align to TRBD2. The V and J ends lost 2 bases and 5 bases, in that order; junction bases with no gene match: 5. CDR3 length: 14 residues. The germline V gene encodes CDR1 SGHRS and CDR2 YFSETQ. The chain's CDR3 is CASSFGLATDEQYF. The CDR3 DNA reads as TGCGCCAGCAGCTTCGGACTAGCGACCGACGAGCAGTACTTC.

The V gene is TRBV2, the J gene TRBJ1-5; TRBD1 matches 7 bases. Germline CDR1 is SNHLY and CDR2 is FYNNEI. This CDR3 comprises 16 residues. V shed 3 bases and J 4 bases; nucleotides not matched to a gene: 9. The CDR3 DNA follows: TGTGCCAGCAGTGAGGCTAACAGGGGACGGAATCAGCCCCAGCATTTT. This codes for CASSEANRGRNQPQHF.

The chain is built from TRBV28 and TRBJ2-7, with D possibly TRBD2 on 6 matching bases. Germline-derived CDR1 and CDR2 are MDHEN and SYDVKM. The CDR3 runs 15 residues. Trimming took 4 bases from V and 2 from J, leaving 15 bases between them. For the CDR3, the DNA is TGTGCCAGCAGTTCCCCCGGGACTCCAGCCTACGAGCAGTACTTC. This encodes CASSSPGTPAYEQYF.

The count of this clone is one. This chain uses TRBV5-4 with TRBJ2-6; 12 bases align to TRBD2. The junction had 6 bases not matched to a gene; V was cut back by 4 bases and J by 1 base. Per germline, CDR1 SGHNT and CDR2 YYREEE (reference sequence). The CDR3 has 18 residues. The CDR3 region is CASSPSGGAYSGANVLTF. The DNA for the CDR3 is TGTGCCAGCAGCCCTAGCGGGGGGGCCTATTCTGGGGCCAACGTCCTGACTTTC. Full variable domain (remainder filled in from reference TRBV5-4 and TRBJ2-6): ETGVTQSPTHLIKTRGQQVTLRCSSQSGHNTVSWYQQALGQGPQFIFQYYREEENGRGNFPPRFSGLQFPNYSSELNVNALELDDSALYLCASSPSGGAYSGANVLTFGAGSRLTVL.

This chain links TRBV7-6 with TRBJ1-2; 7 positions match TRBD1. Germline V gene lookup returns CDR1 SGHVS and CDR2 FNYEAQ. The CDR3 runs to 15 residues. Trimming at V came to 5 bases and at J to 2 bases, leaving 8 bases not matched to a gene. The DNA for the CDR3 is TGTGCCAGCAGCCTGACAGGGCGGGCGAACTATGGCTACACCTTC. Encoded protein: CASSLTGRANYGYTF.

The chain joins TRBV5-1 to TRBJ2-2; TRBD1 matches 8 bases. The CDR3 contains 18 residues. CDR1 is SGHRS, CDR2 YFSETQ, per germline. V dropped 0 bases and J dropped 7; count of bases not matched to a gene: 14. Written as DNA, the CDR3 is TGCGCCAGCAGCTTGGTGGTAGGGGACAGGTTATTTCACGGGGAGCTGTTTTTT. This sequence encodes CASSLVVGDRLFHGELFF.